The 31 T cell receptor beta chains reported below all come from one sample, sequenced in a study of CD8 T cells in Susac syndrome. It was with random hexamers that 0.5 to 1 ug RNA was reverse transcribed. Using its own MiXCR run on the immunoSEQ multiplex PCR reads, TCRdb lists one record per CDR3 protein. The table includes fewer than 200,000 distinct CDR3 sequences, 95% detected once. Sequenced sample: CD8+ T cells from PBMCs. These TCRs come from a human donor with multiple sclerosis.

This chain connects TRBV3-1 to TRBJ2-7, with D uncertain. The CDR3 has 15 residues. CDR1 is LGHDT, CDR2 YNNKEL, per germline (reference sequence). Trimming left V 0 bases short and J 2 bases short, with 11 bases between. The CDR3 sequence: CASSQDFDTAYEQYF. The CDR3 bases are TGTGCCAGCAGCCAAGATTTTGACACAGCCTACGAGCAGTACTTC.

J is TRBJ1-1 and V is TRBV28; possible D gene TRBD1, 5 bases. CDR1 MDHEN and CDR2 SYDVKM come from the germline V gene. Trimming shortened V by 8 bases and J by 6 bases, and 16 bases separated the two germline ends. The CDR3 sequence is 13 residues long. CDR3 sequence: CASGDLGGAEAFF. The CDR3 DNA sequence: TGTGCCAGCGGGGACCTAGGTGGGGCTGAAGCTTTCTTT.

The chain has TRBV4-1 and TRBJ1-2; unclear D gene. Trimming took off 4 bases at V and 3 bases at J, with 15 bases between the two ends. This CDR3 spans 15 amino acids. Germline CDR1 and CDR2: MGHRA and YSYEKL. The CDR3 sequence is CASSPAPDGYYGYTF. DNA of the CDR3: TGCGCCAGCAGCCCGGCCCCGGACGGATACTATGGCTACACCTTC.

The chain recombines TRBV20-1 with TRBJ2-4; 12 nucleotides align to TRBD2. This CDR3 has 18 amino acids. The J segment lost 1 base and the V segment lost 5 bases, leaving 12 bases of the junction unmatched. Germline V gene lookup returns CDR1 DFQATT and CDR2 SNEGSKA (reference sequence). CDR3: CSARETSGSEGAKNIQYF. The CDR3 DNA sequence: TGCAGTGCTCGGGAGACTAGCGGGAGTGAGGGGGCCAAAAACATTCAGTACTTC.

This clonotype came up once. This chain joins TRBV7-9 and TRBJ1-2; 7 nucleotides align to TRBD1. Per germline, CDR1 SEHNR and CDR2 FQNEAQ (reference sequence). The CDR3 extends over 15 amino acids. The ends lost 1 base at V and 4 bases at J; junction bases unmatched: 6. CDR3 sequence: CASSLGTGAGYGYTF. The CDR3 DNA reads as TGTGCCAGCAGCTTAGGTACAGGGGCTGGCTATGGCTACACCTTC.

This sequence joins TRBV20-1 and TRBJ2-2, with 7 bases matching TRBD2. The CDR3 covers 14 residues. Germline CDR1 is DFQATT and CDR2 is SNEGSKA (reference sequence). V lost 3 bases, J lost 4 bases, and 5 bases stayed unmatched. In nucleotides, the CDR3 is TGCAGTGCTAGCACTAGCGACTCCACCGGGGAGCTGTTTTTT. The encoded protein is CSASTSDSTGELFF.

The CDR3 sequence: CASSVEGTGYNEQFF. The CDR3 DNA reads as TGTGCCAGCAGCGTAGAAGGGACTGGCTACAATGAGCAGTTCTTC. The chain links TRBV9 to TRBJ2-1; possible D gene TRBD2, 6 bases. V dropped 0 bases and J dropped 3 bases, with 10 bases sitting between them. Germline-derived CDR1 and CDR2 are SGDLS and YYNGEE. The CDR3 is made up of 15 amino acids. Full variable domain (rest looked up from reference TRBV9 and TRBJ2-1): DSGVTQTPKHLITATGQRVTLRCSPRSGDLSVYWYQQSLDQGLQFLIQYYNGEERAKGNILERFSAQQFPDLHSELNLSSLELGDSALYFCASSVEGTGYNEQFFGPGTRLTVL.

As DNA, the CDR3 is TGCGCCAGCAGCTTGGGAGTAGGGGTGGATCAGCCCCAGCATTTT. It codes for CASSLGVGVDQPQHF. The V call is TRBV5-1, the J call TRBJ1-5, with a weak D call TRBD1 (5 bases). V was pared by 0 bases and J by 5 bases, with 12 bases between. The CDR3 spans 15 residues. The V gene's germline CDR1 is SGHRS and CDR2 YFSETQ.

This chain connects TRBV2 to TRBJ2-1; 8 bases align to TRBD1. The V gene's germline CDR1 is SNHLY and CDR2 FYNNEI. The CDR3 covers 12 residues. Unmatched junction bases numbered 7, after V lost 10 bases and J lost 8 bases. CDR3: CATRQGWDEQFF. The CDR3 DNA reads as TGTGCCACCCGACAGGGGTGGGATGAGCAGTTCTTC.

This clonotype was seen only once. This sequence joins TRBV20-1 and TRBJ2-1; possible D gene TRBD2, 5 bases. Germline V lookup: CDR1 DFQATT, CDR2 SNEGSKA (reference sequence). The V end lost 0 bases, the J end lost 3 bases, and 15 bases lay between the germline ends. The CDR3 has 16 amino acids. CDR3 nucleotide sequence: TGCAGTGCTAGAGATTTTGCGGGCAGAAGCTACAATGAGCAGTTCTTC. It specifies CSARDFAGRSYNEQFF.

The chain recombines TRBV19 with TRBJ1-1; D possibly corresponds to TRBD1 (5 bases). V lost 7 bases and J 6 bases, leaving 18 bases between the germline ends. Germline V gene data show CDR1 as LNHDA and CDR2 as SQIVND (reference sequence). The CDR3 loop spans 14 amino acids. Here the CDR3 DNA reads TGTGCCAGTACCCTTGGGCGGGTGGGGGCTGAAGCTTTCTTT. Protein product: CASTLGRVGAEAFF.

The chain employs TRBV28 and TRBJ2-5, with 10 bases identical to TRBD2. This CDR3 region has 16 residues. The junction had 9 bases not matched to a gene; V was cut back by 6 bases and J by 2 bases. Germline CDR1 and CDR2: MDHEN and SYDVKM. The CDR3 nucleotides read TGTGCCAGCAGCCTCCTTAGCGGGAGGCGACAAGAGACCCAGTACTTC. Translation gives CASSLLSGRRQETQYF.

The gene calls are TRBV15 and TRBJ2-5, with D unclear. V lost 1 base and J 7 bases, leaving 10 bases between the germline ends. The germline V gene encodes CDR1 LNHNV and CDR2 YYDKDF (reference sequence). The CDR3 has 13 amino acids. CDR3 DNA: TGTGCCACCAGCAGAGTAAGGACGGGGACCCAGTACTTC. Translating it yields CATSRVRTGTQYF.

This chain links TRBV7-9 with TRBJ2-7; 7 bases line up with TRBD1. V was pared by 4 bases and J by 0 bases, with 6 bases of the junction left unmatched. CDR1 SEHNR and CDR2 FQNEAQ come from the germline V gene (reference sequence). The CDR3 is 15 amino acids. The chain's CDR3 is CASSWDSTSSYEQYF. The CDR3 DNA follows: TGTGCCAGCAGCTGGGACAGTACGAGCTCCTACGAGCAGTACTTC.

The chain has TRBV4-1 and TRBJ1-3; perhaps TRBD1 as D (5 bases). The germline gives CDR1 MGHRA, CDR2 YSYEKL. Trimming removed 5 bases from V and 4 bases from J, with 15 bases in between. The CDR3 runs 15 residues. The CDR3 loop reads CASSLIDRSGNTIYF. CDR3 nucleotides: TGCGCCAGCAGCTTGATAGACAGAAGCGGAAACACCATATATTTT.

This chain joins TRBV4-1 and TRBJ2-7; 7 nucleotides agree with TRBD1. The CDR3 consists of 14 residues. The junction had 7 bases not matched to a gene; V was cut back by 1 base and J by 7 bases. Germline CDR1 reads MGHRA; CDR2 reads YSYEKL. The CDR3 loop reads CASSQVRGIREQYF. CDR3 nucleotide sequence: TGCGCCAGCAGCCAAGTCAGGGGGATAAGGGAGCAGTACTTC.

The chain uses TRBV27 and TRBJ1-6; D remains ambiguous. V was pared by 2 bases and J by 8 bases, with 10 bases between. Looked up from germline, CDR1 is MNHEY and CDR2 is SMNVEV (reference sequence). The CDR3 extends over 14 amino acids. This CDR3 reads CASSLLGLDSPLHF. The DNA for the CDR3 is TGTGCCAGCAGTTTACTTGGTTTGGATTCACCCCTCCACTTT.

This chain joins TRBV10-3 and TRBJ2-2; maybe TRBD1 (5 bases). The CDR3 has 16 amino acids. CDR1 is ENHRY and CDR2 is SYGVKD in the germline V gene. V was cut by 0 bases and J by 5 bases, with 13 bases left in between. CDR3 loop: CAISESDTAITGELFF. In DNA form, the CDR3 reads TGTGCCATCAGTGAGTCGGACACCGCGATTACCGGGGAGCTGTTTTTT.

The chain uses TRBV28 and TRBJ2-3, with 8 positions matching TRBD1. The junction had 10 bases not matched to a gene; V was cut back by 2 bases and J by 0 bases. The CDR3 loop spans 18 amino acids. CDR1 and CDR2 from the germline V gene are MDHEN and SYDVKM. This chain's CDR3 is CASSLPLDRGPSTDTQYF. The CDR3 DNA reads TGTGCCAGCAGTTTACCCTTAGACAGGGGTCCTAGCACAGATACGCAGTATTTT.

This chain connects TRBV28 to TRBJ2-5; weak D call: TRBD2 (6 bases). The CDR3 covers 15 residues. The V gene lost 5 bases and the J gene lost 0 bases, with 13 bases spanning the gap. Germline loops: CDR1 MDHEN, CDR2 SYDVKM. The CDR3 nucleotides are TGTGCCAGCAGTACCCCCGGGAGCAACCAAGAGACCCAGTACTTC. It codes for CASSTPGSNQETQYF.

CDR3 DNA sequence: TGTGCCAGTACCCCCAGGGTACGCAATCAGCCCCAGCATTTT. This translates into CASTPRVRNQPQHF. The chain carries TRBV19 and TRBJ1-5, with D maybe TRBD1 (5 bases). The CDR3 sequence is 14 residues long. Trimming removed 7 bases from V and 2 bases from J, with 12 bases in between. Looked up from germline, CDR1 is LNHDA and CDR2 is SQIVND (reference sequence).

The CDR3 nucleotides are TGCAGCGTTGACGGTGGCGCTGAAGCTTTCTTT. This sequence encodes CSVDGGAEAFF. This rearrangement joins TRBV29-1 to TRBJ1-1, with D uncertain. Germline CDR1 reads SQVTM; CDR2 reads ANQGSEA. V lost 3 bases to trimming and J lost 6 bases, with 8 bases between them. This CDR3 has 11 residues.

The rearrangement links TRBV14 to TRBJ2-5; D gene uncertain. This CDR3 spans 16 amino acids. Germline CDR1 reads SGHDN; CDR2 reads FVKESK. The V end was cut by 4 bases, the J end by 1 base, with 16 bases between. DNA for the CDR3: TGTGCCAGCAGCCCGCCCCTCGTGCAAGCCCAAGAGACCCAGTACTTC. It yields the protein CASSPPLVQAQETQYF.

In nucleotides, the CDR3 is TGCAGTGCTAGAGGGGGGACTAATGAAAAACTGTTTTTT. Translated, it gives CSARGGTNEKLFF. The chain recombines TRBV20-1 with TRBJ1-4; maybe TRBD1 (5 bases). The germline V gene encodes CDR1 DFQATT and CDR2 SNEGSKA (reference sequence). V was pared by 1 base and J by 2 bases, with 5 bases between. The CDR3 contains 13 residues.

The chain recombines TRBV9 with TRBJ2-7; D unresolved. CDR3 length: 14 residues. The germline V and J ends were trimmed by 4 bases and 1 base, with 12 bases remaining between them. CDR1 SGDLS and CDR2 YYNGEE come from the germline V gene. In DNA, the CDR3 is TGTGCCAGCAGCCCCGAGGACGGGTCCTACGAGCAGTACTTC. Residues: CASSPEDGSYEQYF.

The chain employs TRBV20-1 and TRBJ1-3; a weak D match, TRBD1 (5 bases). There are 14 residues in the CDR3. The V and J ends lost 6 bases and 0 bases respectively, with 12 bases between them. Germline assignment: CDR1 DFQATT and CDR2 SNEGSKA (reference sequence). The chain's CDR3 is CSASTDYSGNTIYF. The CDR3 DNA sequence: TGCAGTGCATCGACAGATTACTCTGGAAACACCATATATTTT.

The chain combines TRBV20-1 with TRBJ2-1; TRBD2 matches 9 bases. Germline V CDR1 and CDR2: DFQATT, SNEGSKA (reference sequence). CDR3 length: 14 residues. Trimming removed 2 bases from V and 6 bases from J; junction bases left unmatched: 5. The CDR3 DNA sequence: TGCAGTGCTAGACCAGCGGGGGGCCTCAATGAGCAGTTCTTC. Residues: CSARPAGGLNEQFF.

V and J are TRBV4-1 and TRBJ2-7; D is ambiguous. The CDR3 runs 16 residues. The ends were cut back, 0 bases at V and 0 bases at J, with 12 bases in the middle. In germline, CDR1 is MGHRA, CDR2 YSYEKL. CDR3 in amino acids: CASSQDFTVYSYEQYF. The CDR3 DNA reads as TGCGCCAGCAGCCAAGATTTTACAGTGTACTCCTACGAGCAGTACTTC.

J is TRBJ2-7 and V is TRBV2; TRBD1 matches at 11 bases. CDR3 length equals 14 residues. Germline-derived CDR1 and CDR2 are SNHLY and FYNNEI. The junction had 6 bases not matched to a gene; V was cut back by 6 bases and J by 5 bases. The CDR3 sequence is CASRELGQGDEQYF. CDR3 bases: TGTGCCAGCAGGGAACTGGGACAGGGGGACGAGCAGTACTTC.

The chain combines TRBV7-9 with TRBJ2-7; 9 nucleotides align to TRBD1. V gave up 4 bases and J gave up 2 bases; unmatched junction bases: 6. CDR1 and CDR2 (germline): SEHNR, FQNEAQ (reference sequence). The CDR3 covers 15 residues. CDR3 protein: CASSSSQGATYEQYF. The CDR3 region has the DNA TGTGCCAGCAGCTCATCACAGGGGGCGACCTACGAGCAGTACTTC. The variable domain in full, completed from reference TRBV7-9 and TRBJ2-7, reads DTGVSQNPRHKITKRGQNVTFRCDPISEHNRLYWYRQTLGQGPEFLTYFQNEAQLEKSRLLSDRFSAERPKGSFSTLEIQRTEQGDSAMYLCASSSSQGATYEQYFGPGTRLTVT.

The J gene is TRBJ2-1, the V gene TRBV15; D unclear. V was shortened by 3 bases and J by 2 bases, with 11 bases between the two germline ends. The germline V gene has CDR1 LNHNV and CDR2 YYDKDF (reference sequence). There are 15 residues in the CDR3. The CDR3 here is CATSSVTAAYNEQFF. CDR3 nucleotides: TGTGCCACCAGCAGCGTAACCGCCGCCTACAATGAGCAGTTCTTC.